The 9 T cell receptor beta chains below all came from one sample that was sequenced in a study of Graves' ophthalmopathy and Graves' hyperthyroidism. Transcripts of RNA were the source for amplifying TCR beta CDR3 regions. RT-PCR with HTBI primers came first, then second-round multiplex PCR. TCRdb passed the multiplex PCR reads through MiXCR, listing each CDR3 protein once. The sample contains some 390,000 distinct CDR3 sequences, approximately 20% of which appear only once. The source material was peripheral blood. The receptor set was obtained from a woman younger than 30 with Graves' ophthalmopathy.

This clonotype was detected many times. The J gene is TRBJ1-5, the V gene TRBV15; D gene ambiguous. V shed 0 bases and J shed 5 bases, with 11 bases lying between them. Germline V CDR1 and CDR2: LNHNV, YYDKDF (reference sequence). The CDR3 length is 15 residues. The CDR3 loop reads CATSRDKTPYQPQHF. The CDR3 bases are TGTGCCACCAGCAGAGATAAGACACCTTATCAGCCCCAGCATTTT.

The V and J genes are TRBV20-1 and TRBJ2-2; D remains ambiguous. Trimming stripped 4 bases from V and 1 base from J, with 4 bases between. Germline CDR1 DFQATT, CDR2 SNEGSKA (reference sequence). The CDR3 contains 12 residues. CDR3 bases: TGCAGTGCTATACAGAACACCGGGGAGCTGTTTTTT. Protein sequence: CSAIQNTGELFF.

At least ten counts were recorded for this clonotype. The J gene is TRBJ1-2, the V gene TRBV6-2 or TRBV6-3; D not resolved. V shed 2 bases and J shed 1 base, with 20 bases lying between them. The CDR3 covers 18 residues. From germline, CDR1 is MNHEY and CDR2 SVGEGT. CDR3 protein: CASSYKRVLTVINYGYTF. The CDR3 DNA follows: TGTGCCAGCAGTTACAAGAGGGTCCTCACGGTTATTAACTATGGCTACACCTTC.

In its sample, this clonotype was seen many times. The J gene is TRBJ1-5, the V gene TRBV4-1; 9 bases agree with TRBD1. Germline CDR1 and CDR2: MGHRA and YSYEKL. Unmatched junction bases numbered 13, after V lost 4 bases and J lost 9 bases. This CDR3 has 16 amino acids. The CDR3 is CASSLKGGQGFGPQHF. In DNA, the CDR3 is TGCGCCAGCAGCCTAAAGGGGGGACAGGGCTTCGGGCCCCAGCATTTT.

This clonotype has a count of ten or more. The rearrangement links TRBV6-1 to TRBJ2-5, with 7 bases fitting TRBD1. Germline-derived CDR1 and CDR2 are MNHNS and SASEGT. CDR3 size: 12 residues. V lost 8 bases and J lost 4; bases outside the gene matches: 4. The CDR3 here is CASGRDRETQYF. The CDR3 DNA follows: TGTGCCAGCGGAAGGGACAGAGAGACCCAGTACTTC.

This clonotype has at least ten counts. The J gene is TRBJ2-7, the V gene TRBV4-1; possible D gene TRBD2, 5 bases. The V gene's germline CDR1 is MGHRA and CDR2 YSYEKL. Trimming removed 1 base at V and 5 bases at J, with 15 bases between. CDR3 size: 15 residues. In DNA, the CDR3 is TGCGCCAGCAGCCAAGTAGGGCGCGGGTTCCACGAGCAGTACTTC. Protein sequence: CASSQVGRGFHEQYF.

This clonotype was recorded many times. The chain joins TRBV5-1 to TRBJ1-5, with a weak D call TRBD1 (5 bases). V lost 4 bases and J lost 3, with 11 bases in between. Germline V gives CDR1 SGHRS, CDR2 YFSETQ. The CDR3 has 14 residues. For the CDR3, the DNA is TGCGCCAGCAGCCCCGGACAAACCAATCAGCCCCAGCATTTT. Its translation is CASSPGQTNQPQHF.

This clonotype has at least ten counts. The chain is built from TRBV11-2 and TRBJ1-3; tentative D call: TRBD1 (5 bases). V lost 4 bases to trimming and J lost 0 bases, with 10 bases between them. The CDR3 length is 15 residues. CDR1 and CDR2 (germline): SGHAT, FQNNGV. CDR3 coding DNA: TGTGCCAGCAGCTCCCGGGGGGTCTCTGGAAACACCATATATTTT. Its translation: CASSSRGVSGNTIYF.

This clonotype was detected many times. The chain employs TRBV20-1 and TRBJ1-6, with D uncertain. Germline V gene data show CDR1 as DFQATT and CDR2 as SNEGSKA (reference sequence). CDR3 length equals 18 residues. Trimming pared 0 bases from V and 1 base from J, leaving 16 bases between. The CDR3 DNA is TGCAGTGCTAGAGATTCGGAGGCAGGATTGTCCTATAATTCACCCCTCCACTTT. Protein product: CSARDSEAGLSYNSPLHF.